The sequence of this TCR beta chain was determined in a study of PD-L1 blockade in urothelial cancer. Study information: Patients with male sex and bladder-origin urothelial cancer accounted for most of the 29 enrolled. A median approximately 140,000 T cells were found in blood samples.

Time point here: pretreatment peripheral blood. Synthetic TCR analog templates were spiked into each PCR. TCRdb's table, derived via immunoSEQ multiplex PCR, lists solely in-frame clones and lacks some. The repertoire has approximately 50,000 clones, more than 75% of them found once; the top ten carry 1.5% to 2%. Only a few counts were recorded for this clone. This TCR derives from a man aged 45 to 65 with urothelial cancer. The starting material was PBMCs, obtained around atezolizumab (anti-PD-L1) treatment.

The CDR3 protein is CASSPQGTENIQYF. The CDR3 nucleotides are TGTGCCAGCTCACCGCAAGGGACAGAAAACATTCAGTACTTC. J is TRBJ2-4 and V is TRBV18, with 7 positions matching TRBD1. The CDR3 covers 14 residues. CDR1 and CDR2 (germline): KGHSH, LQKENI. Trimming cost V 3 bases and J 5 bases; bases outside gene matches: 4.